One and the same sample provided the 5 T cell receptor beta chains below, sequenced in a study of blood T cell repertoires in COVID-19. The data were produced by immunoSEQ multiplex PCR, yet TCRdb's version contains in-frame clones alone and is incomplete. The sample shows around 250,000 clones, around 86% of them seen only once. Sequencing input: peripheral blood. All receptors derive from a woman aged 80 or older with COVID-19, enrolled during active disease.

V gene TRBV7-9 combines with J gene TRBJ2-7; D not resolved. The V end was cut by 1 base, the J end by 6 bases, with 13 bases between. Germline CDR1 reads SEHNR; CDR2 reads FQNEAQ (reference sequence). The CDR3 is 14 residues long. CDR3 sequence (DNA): TGTGCCAGCAGCTTAGGAATTAGCTCTGGCGAGCAGTACGTC. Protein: CASSLGISSGEQYV.

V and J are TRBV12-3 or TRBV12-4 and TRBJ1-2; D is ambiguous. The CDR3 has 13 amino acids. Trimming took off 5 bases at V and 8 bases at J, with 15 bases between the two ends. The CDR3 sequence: CASSTTAKMGYTF. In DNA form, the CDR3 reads TGTGCCAGCAGTACCACCGCGAAGATGGGCTACACCTTC.

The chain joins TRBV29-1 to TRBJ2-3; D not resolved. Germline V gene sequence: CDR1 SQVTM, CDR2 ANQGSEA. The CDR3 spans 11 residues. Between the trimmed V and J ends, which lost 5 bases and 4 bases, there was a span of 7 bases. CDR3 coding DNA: TGCAGCGTTACCTCAGCAGATACGCAGTATTTT. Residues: CSVTSADTQYF.

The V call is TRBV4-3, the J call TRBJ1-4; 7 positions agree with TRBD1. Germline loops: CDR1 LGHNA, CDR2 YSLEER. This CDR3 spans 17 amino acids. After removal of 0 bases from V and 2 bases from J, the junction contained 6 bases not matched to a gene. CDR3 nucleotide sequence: TGCGCCAGCAGCCAAGATTCGGGGACAGCTACTAATGAAAAACTGTTTTTT. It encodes CASSQDSGTATNEKLFF.

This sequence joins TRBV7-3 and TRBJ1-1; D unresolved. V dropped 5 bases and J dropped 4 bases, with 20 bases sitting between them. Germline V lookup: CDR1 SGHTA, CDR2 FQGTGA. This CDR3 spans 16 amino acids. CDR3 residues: CASSGSRPGSGTEAFF. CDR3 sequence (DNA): TGTGCCAGCAGCGGCAGCCGTCCGGGGTCAGGCACTGAAGCTTTCTTT.